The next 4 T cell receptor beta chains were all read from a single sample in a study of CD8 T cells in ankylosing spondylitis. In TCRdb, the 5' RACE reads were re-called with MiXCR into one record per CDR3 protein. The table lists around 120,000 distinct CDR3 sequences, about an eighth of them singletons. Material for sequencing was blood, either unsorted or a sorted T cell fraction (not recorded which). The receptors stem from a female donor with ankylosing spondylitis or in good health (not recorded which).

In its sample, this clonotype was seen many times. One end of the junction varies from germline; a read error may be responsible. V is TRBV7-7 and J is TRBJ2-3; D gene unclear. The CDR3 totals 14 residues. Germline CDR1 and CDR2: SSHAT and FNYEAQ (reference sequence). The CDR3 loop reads CASSLGFLTDTQYF. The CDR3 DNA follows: TGTGCTAGCAGCTTAGGGTTTCTCACAGATACGCAGTATTTT.

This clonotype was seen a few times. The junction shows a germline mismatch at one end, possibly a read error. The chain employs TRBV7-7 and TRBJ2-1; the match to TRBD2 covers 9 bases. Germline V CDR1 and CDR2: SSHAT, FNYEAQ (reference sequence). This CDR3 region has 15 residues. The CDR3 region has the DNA TGTGCTAGCAGTGCCGGGACTAGCATTCTGGATGAGCAGTTCTTC. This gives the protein CASSAGTSILDEQFF.

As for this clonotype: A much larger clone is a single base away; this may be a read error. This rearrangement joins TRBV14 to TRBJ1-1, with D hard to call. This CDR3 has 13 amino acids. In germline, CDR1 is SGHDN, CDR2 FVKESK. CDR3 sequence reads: CTSSPLGRAEAFF. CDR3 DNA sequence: TGTACCAGCAGCCCACTAGGGAGGGCTGAAGCTTTCTTT.

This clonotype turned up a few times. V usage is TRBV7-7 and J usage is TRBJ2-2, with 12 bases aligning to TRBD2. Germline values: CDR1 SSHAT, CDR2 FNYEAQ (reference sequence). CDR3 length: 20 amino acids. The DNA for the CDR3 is TGTGCTAGCGGAGGATTTACCGGGACTAGCGGGTCCTGGGGAGCCGGGGAGCTGTTTTTT. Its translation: CASGGFTGTSGSWGAGELFF.